A single sample gave rise to the 14 T cell receptor beta chains below, sequenced in a study of blood T cell repertoires in COVID-19. The repertoire was sequenced with immunoSEQ multiplex PCR; TCRdb's copy has only in-frame clones and lacks some. The table lists approximately 390,000 clones, approximately 86% of them singletons, with roughly 1.9% in the top ten. Input material: PBMCs or T cells enriched from blood (not recorded which). These receptors all stem from a middle-aged woman with acute COVID-19.

This sequence joins TRBV29-1 and TRBJ1-1; the match to TRBD1 covers 8 bases. The germline V gene has CDR1 SQVTM and CDR2 ANQGSEA. V was pared by 7 bases and J by 3 bases, with 7 bases of the junction left unmatched. This CDR3 comprises 13 residues. For the CDR3, the DNA is TGCAGCGGAGGGCAGGGGGCGCACACTGAAGCTTTCTTT. It codes for CSGGQGAHTEAFF.

The rearrangement links TRBV18 to TRBJ2-1, with D unresolved. This CDR3 comprises 13 residues. V lost 3 bases and J 5 bases, leaving 8 bases between the germline ends. The germline V gene encodes CDR1 KGHSH and CDR2 LQKENI. The CDR3 loop is CASSPKRDNEQFF. The CDR3 region has the DNA TGTGCCAGCTCACCGAAACGGGACAATGAGCAGTTCTTC.

The chain is built from TRBV5-4 and TRBJ1-4; tentative D call: TRBD1 (5 bases). The CDR3 sequence is 16 residues long. Germline CDR1 SGHNT, CDR2 YYREEE (reference sequence). V lost 1 base, J lost 7 bases, and 17 bases lay in between. CDR3: CASSLRGLPGGEKLFF. The CDR3 region has the DNA TGTGCCAGCAGCTTGAGGGGACTCCCCGGTGGTGAAAAACTGTTTTTT.

The rearrangement links TRBV5-4 to TRBJ2-1; TRBD2 aligns across 8 bases. Trimming cost V 1 base and J 7 bases; bases outside gene matches: 7. The CDR3 covers 15 residues. Germline V gene data show CDR1 as SGHNT and CDR2 as YYREEE (reference sequence). DNA for the CDR3: TGTGCCAGCAGCTTGCTAGCGGGCCCGAATAATGAGCAGTTCTTC. Translated, it gives CASSLLAGPNNEQFF.

This clone came up once. The chain carries TRBV5-1 and TRBJ2-3; possible D gene TRBD2, 6 bases. V was trimmed by 0 bases and J by 2 bases, leaving 10 bases between them. CDR3 size: 15 residues. The germline gives CDR1 SGHRS, CDR2 YFSETQ. The CDR3 DNA sequence: TGCGCCAGCAGCTTGGCGGGACTCATCACAGATACGCAGTATTTT. Its translation: CASSLAGLITDTQYF.

V is TRBV6-5 and J is TRBJ2-1, with 7 bases aligning to TRBD1. Trimming removed 5 bases from V and 5 bases from J; junction bases left unmatched: 3. The CDR3 contains 13 residues. Germline V gene lookup returns CDR1 MNHEY and CDR2 SVGAGI. The CDR3 DNA sequence: TGTGCCAGCAGTCGGACAGGTCACAATGAGCAGTTCTTC. Translated: CASSRTGHNEQFF.

The rearrangement uses TRBV3-1 (or the pseudogene TRBV3-2) and TRBJ2-5, with D possibly TRBD1 on 5 matching bases. The V and J ends lost 4 bases and 7 bases respectively, with 13 bases between them. From germline, CDR1 is LGHDT and CDR2 YNNKEL (reference sequence). This CDR3 spans 13 amino acids. As DNA, the CDR3 is TGTGCCAGCAGCCCCGGGCCGCAGGGGACCCAGTACTTC. This translates into CASSPGPQGTQYF.

This chain links TRBV4-1 with TRBJ1-2; 9 positions match TRBD1. CDR3 length equals 16 residues. Trimming removed 2 bases from V and 7 bases from J; junction bases left unmatched: 11. CDR1 and CDR2 from the germline V gene are MGHRA and YSYEKL. The CDR3 reads CASSQPGTGFSGGYTF. CDR3 nucleotide sequence: TGCGCCAGCAGCCAACCGGGGACAGGGTTTTCGGGTGGCTACACCTTC.

The V call is TRBV5-1, the J call TRBJ2-5; D ambiguous. This CDR3 region has 15 residues. Trimming pared 2 bases from V and 2 bases from J, leaving 13 bases between. Germline V CDR1 and CDR2: SGHRS, YFSETQ. CDR3 bases: TGCGCCAGCAGCTTTTATCCAAGGAGTCAAGAGACCCAGTACTTC. As protein: CASSFYPRSQETQYF.

The chain carries TRBV7-9 and TRBJ1-1; D uncertain. Trimming stripped 2 bases from V and 3 bases from J, with 7 bases between. The CDR3 contains 13 residues. From germline, CDR1 is SEHNR and CDR2 FQNEAQ (reference sequence). DNA for the CDR3: TGTGCCAGCAGCTTAATCGGGGACACTGAAGCTTTCTTT. This codes for CASSLIGDTEAFF.

V and J are TRBV6-5 and TRBJ2-1; 7 bases fit TRBD1. This CDR3 spans 14 amino acids. Germline CDR1 MNHEY, CDR2 SVGAGI. V shed 8 bases, J shed 4 bases, and the junction held 8 bases outside the gene matches. CDR3 region: CASDRDREYNEQFF. CDR3 DNA: TGTGCCAGCGACCGGGACAGAGAATACAATGAGCAGTTCTTC.

This clone was counted between two and nine times. V and J are TRBV25-1 and TRBJ1-4; tentative D call: TRBD1 (6 bases). Deletions cut 4 bases from V and 0 bases from J, with 9 bases between. The CDR3 totals 15 residues. The germline V gene has CDR1 MGHDK and CDR2 SYGVNS. For the CDR3, the DNA is TGTGCCAGCAGTGTCAGGGGAGCAACTAATGAAAAACTGTTTTTT. Amino acid sequence: CASSVRGATNEKLFF.

This chain connects TRBV7-8 to TRBJ1-2; 7 nucleotides line up with TRBD1. CDR3 length: 16 residues. After removal of 8 bases from V and 1 base from J, the junction contained 13 bases not matched to a gene. Germline CDR1 reads SGHVS; CDR2 reads FQNEAQ. The CDR3 reads CASSSGGTEINYGYTF. The CDR3 DNA sequence: TGTGCCAGCTCCTCAGGTGGGACAGAGATTAACTATGGCTACACCTTC.

This clone was found once. The genes are TRBV11-2 and TRBJ1-6, with a weak D call TRBD1 (5 bases). Trimming removed 5 bases at V and 10 bases at J, with 18 bases between. The V gene's germline CDR1 is SGHAT and CDR2 FQNNGV. This CDR3 comprises 15 residues. The CDR3, as DNA: TGTGCCAGCAGCAAAGGAGGAGGGGCGAGATCACCCCTCCACTTT. Translation gives CASSKGGGARSPLHF.